Sequencing of this T cell receptor (beta chain) was carried out in a study of blood T cell repertoires in COVID-19. Assay: immunoSEQ multiplex PCR; the TCRdb copy retains only in-frame clones and omits some. This table has 30,000 to 40,000 clones, around 87% appearing once. This clone has just a few counts. The source of this sequence is a man aged 50 to 59 with active or convalescent COVID-19. The specimen was peripheral blood.

As DNA, the CDR3 is TGTGCCAGCAGACGAGGACAGGGGAATGGCTACACCTTC. Its protein is CASRRGQGNGYTF. The chain uses TRBV7-9 and TRBJ1-2; 9 bases map to TRBD1. Germline values: CDR1 SEHNR, CDR2 FQNEAQ (reference sequence). Losses at the gene ends were 6 bases for V and 6 bases for J; bases not matched to a gene: 5. The CDR3 consists of 13 residues.